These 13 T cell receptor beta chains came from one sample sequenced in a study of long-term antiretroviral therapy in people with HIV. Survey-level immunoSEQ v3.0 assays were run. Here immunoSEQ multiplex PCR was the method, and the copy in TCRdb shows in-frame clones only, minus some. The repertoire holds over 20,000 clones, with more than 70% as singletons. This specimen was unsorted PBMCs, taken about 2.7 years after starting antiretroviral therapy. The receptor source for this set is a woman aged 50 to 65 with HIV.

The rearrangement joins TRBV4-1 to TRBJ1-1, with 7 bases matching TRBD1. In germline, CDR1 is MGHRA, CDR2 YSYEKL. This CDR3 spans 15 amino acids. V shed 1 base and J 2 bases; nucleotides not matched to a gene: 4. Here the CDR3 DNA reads TGCGCCAGCAGCCAAGGGAACAGGGGAAACACTGAAGCTTTCTTT. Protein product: CASSQGNRGNTEAFF.

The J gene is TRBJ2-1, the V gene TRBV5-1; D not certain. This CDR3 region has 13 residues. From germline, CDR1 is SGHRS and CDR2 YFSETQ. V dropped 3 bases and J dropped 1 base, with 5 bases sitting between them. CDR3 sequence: CASSSPSYNEQFF. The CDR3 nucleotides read TGCGCCAGCAGCTCCCCTTCCTACAATGAGCAGTTCTTC.

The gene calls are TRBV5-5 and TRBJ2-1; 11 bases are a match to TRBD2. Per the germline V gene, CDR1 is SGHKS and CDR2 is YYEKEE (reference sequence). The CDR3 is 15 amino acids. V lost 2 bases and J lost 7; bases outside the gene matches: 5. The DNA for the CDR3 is TGTGCCAGCAGCTTTAGCGGGAGGGCCGTGAATGAGCAGTTCTTC. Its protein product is CASSFSGRAVNEQFF.

This chain's CDR3 is CASSLPGMLGATYEQYF. CDR3 nucleotides: TGTGCCAGCAGTTTACCCGGAATGCTCGGAGCCACCTACGAGCAGTACTTC. The chain is built from TRBV28 and TRBJ2-7, with D uncertain. This CDR3 has 17 amino acids. Trimming took 2 bases from V and 2 from J, leaving 19 bases between them. The germline gives CDR1 MDHEN, CDR2 SYDVKM.

In DNA, the CDR3 is TGTGCCTGGAGGCGGGGGGCCCATCGGGAAAAACTGTTTTTT. Amino acids: CAWRRGAHREKLFF. The genes are TRBV19 and TRBJ1-4, with D maybe TRBD1 (6 bases). This CDR3 contains 14 residues. V lost 11 bases and J 8 bases, leaving 21 bases between the germline ends. The germline gives CDR1 LNHDA, CDR2 SQIVND (reference sequence).

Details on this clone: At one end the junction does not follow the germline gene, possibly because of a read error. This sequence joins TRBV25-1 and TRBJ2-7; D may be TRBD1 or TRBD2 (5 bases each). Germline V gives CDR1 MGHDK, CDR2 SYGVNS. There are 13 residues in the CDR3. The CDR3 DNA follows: TGTGCCATCAGTGGGGACCCCTTTAGGGAGCAGTACTTC. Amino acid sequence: CAISGDPFREQYF.

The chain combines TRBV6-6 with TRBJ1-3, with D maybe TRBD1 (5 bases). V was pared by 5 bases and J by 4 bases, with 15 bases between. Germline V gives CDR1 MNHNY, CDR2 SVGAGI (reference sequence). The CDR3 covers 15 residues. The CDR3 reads CASSTGTQDGNTIYF. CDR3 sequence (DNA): TGTGCCAGCAGTACCGGGACTCAAGACGGAAACACCATATATTTT.

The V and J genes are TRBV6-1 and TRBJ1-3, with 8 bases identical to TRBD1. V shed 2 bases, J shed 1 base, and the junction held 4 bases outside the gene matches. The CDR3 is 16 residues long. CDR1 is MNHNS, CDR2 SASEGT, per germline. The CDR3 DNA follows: TGTGCCAGCAGTGAATGGACAGGGAAGTCTGGAAACACCATATATTTT. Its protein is CASSEWTGKSGNTIYF.

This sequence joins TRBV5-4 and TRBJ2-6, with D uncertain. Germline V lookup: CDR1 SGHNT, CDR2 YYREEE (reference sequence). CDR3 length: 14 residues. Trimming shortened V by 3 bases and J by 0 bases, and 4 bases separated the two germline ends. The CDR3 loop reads CASSSSSGANVLTF. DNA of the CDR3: TGTGCCAGCAGCTCGAGCTCTGGGGCCAACGTCCTGACTTTC.

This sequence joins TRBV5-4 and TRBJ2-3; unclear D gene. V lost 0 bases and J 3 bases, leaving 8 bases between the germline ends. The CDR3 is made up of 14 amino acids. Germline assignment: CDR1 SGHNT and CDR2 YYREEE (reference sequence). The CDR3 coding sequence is TGTGCCAGCAGCTTGGAAACGGTAACAGATACGCAGTATTTT. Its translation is CASSLETVTDTQYF.

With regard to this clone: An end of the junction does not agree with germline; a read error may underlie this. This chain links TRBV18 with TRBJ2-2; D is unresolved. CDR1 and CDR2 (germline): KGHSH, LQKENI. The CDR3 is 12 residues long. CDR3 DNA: TGTGCCAGCCCCGCGAAAACCGGGGAGCTGTTTTTT. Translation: CASPAKTGELFF. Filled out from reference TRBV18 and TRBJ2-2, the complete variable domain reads NAGVMQNPRHLVRRRGQEARLRCSPMKGHSHVYWYRQLPEEGLKFMVYLQKENIIDESGMPKERFSAEFPKEGPSILRIQQVVRGDSAAYFCASPAKTGELFFGEGSRLTVL.

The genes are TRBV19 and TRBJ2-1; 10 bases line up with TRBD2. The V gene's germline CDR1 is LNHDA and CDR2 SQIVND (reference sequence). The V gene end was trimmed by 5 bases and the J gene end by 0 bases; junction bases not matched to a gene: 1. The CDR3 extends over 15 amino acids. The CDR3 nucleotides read TGTGCCAGTAGTCCTAGCGGGAGCTCCTACAATGAGCAGTTCTTC. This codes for CASSPSGSSYNEQFF.

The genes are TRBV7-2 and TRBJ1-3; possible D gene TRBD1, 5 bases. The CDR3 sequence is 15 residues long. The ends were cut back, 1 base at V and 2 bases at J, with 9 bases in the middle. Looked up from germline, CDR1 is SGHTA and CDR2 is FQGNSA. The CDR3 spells CASSLVGAAGNTIYF. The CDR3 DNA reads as TGTGCCAGCAGCTTAGTAGGGGCAGCTGGAAACACCATATATTTT.